A selection of T cell receptor beta chains follows, all from one sample in a study of blood T cells in healthy people across ages. TCRdb reprocessed the 5' RACE reads via MiXCR and lists one record per CDR3 protein. This table has 710,000 or so distinct CDR3 sequences, roughly 20% appearing once. Sample: blood. These receptors all stem from a man between 65 and 85 years old in good health. Each CDR3 is given without its conserved first and last residue.

V gene	J gene	CDR3 protein
TRBV7-3	TRBJ2-4	ASSLRAGTKNIQY
TRBV5-1	TRBJ2-2	ASSLIGAGELF
TRBV6-5	TRBJ1-2	ASTSAGVGYGYT
TRBV20-1	TRBJ2-3	SVGGGLATDTQY
TRBV27	TRBJ1-1	ASSPNDRGGTEAF
TRBV29-1	TRBJ1-1	SVVPFMNTEAF
TRBV5-1	TRBJ2-1	ASSLSLDRGRNEQF
TRBV7-2	TRBJ2-3	ASIPSRSSTDTQY
TRBV21-1	TRBJ2-5	ARSGTSGSETQY
TRBV20-1	TRBJ2-1	SARDPKREGSYNEQF
TRBV14	TRBJ1-1	ASSQVAYTEAF
TRBV3-1	TRBJ2-3	ASRNRGGDTDTQY
TRBV4-2	TRBJ2-7	ASSHLDRAGGHEQY